The entry that follows covers one T cell receptor beta chain sequence. What it binds is unknown. These data come from a study of T cell responses to AZD1222 COVID-19 vaccine. The method was immunoSEQ multiplex PCR; TCRdb's version includes in-frame clones alone and lacks a portion of them. The data show about 150,000 clones, more than 85% seen once. Study-level findings and limits: White British ancestry dominated among donors, who included more females, and clonal diversity was possibly underestimated. Receipt of two AZD1222 doses was followed by a rise in Spike-specific TCR breadth and depth. Scientists sampled the repertoires only once the peak T cell response had passed.

The sequenced sample was peripheral blood, obtained after recovery from COVID-19. The receptor was derived from an adult who had recovered from COVID-19.

The CDR3 reads CASSVAPGTGDEKLFF. The CDR3 DNA reads TGTGCCAGCAGCGTAGCCCCCGGGACAGGGGACGAAAAACTGTTTTTT. The chain uses TRBV9 and TRBJ1-4, with 10 bases lining up with TRBD1. This CDR3 is 16 amino acids long. After removal of 0 bases from V and 8 bases from J, the junction contained 7 bases not matched to a gene. Looked up from germline, CDR1 is SGDLS and CDR2 is YYNGEE.